The rows below give T cell receptor beta chains drawn from one sample of a study of shared clonotypes between healthy human individuals. Repertoires were generated with immunoSEQ multiplex PCR, while TCRdb's copy carries only in-frame clones and drops some. In the table there are hundreds of thousands of clones, around 78% of which are singletons. The sequenced sample was PBMCs. Every receptor here comes from a woman in her thirties or forties in good health. Some clones in this sample may be carry-over from other donors' samples. CDR3s include the opening cysteine and the closing phenylalanine or tryptophan. The order of the fields is D gene, V gene, J gene, clone size, CDR3 protein, CDR3 DNA. A D gene is named only where the DNA matches it firmly. The listing skips clone size in some rows; elsewhere it reads once, few, many or a size class.

d_gene: -
v_gene: TRBV15
j_gene: TRBJ1-5
abundance: -
CDR3aa: CATSRDSGRDQPQHF
CDR3nt: TGTGCCACCAGCAGAGATTCAGGGAGGGATCAGCCCCAGCATTTT

d_gene: TRBD1
v_gene: TRBV7-9
j_gene: TRBJ1-1
abundance: once
CDR3aa: CASSQYGQGKAFF
CDR3nt: TGTGCCAGCAGCCAATACGGACAGGGAAAAGCTTTCTTT

d_gene: -
v_gene: TRBV6-6
j_gene: TRBJ2-5
abundance: -
CDR3aa: CASSYDPRQGQETQHF
CDR3nt: TGTGCCAGCAGTTACGATCCGAGGCAGGGCCAAGAGACCCAGCACTTC

d_gene: TRBD2
v_gene: TRBV4-2
j_gene: TRBJ2-3
abundance: -
CDR3aa: CASSFWGGSPDTQYF
CDR3nt: TGTGCCAGCAGCTTTTGGGGGGGTTCTCCAGATACGCAGTATTTT

d_gene: -
v_gene: TRBV20-1
j_gene: TRBJ2-1
abundance: -
CDR3aa: CSARSYNEQFF
CDR3nt: TGCAGTGCTAGAAGTTACAATGAGCAGTTCTTC

d_gene: TRBD1
v_gene: TRBV9
j_gene: TRBJ1-1
abundance: -
CDR3aa: CASSSRQGGGNTEAFF
CDR3nt: TGTGCCAGCAGCTCTCGACAGGGGGGAGGTAACACTGAAGCTTTCTTT

d_gene: -
v_gene: TRBV4-2
j_gene: TRBJ1-4
abundance: many
CDR3aa: CASSQDIGTENEKLFF
CDR3nt: TGTGCCAGCAGCCAAGATATCGGGACGGAAAATGAAAAACTGTTTTTT

d_gene: -
v_gene: TRBV7-9
j_gene: TRBJ2-6
abundance: -
CDR3aa: CASSLIVGLDSGANVLTF
CDR3nt: TGTGCCAGCAGCTTAATAGTGGGACTGGACTCTGGGGCCAACGTCCTGACTTTC

d_gene: -
v_gene: TRBV11-2
j_gene: TRBJ2-7
abundance: -
CDR3aa: CASSSLSGQYF
CDR3nt: TGTGCCAGCAGCTCCTTGTCAGGGCAGTACTTC

d_gene: TRBD1
v_gene: TRBV6-1
j_gene: TRBJ1-5
abundance: once
CDR3aa: CASSPTGSPNQPQHF
CDR3nt: TGTGCCAGCAGTCCGACAGGGAGTCCCAATCAGCCCCAGCATTTT

d_gene: -
v_gene: TRBV13
j_gene: TRBJ1-1
abundance: -
CDR3aa: CASSPGVRFNTEAFF
CDR3nt: TGTGCCAGCAGCCCAGGGGTACGGTTTAACACTGAAGCTTTCTTT

d_gene: -
v_gene: TRBV7-6
j_gene: TRBJ2-1
abundance: -
CDR3aa: CASSAYRHEQFF
CDR3nt: TGTGCCAGCAGCGCCTACCGTCATGAGCAGTTCTTC

d_gene: TRBD2
v_gene: TRBV19
j_gene: TRBJ2-1
abundance: -
CDR3aa: CASQLGTNYNEQFF
CDR3nt: TGTGCCAGCCAACTCGGGACTAACTACAATGAGCAGTTCTTC

d_gene: -
v_gene: TRBV5-1
j_gene: TRBJ2-3
abundance: -
CDR3aa: CASRGGIASTDTQYF
CDR3nt: TGCGCCAGCAGAGGGGGGATCGCTAGCACAGATACGCAGTATTTT

d_gene: -
v_gene: TRBV2
j_gene: TRBJ2-3
abundance: -
CDR3aa: CASSAGLRTDTQYF
CDR3nt: TGTGCCAGCAGTGCAGGGTTACGGACAGATACGCAGTATTTT

d_gene: -
v_gene: TRBV2
j_gene: TRBJ2-1
abundance: few
CDR3aa: CASSGDGSYNEQFF
CDR3nt: TGTGCCAGCAGTGGAGATGGCTCCTACAATGAGCAGTTCTTC

d_gene: TRBD1
v_gene: TRBV7-9
j_gene: TRBJ2-3
abundance: -
CDR3aa: CASRTGLSTDTQYF
CDR3nt: TGTGCCAGCCGGACAGGGTTGAGCACAGATACGCAGTATTTT

d_gene: -
v_gene: TRBV28
j_gene: TRBJ1-5
abundance: -
CDR3aa: CASSFYRENQPQHF
CDR3nt: TGTGCCAGCAGTTTTTATCGGGAGAATCAGCCCCAGCATTTT

d_gene: -
v_gene: TRBV30
j_gene: TRBJ2-3
abundance: -
CDR3aa: CAWSPGVAGVITDTQYF
CDR3nt: TGTGCCTGGAGTCCAGGGGTCGCGGGAGTTATTACAGATACGCAGTATTTT

d_gene: -
v_gene: TRBV23-1
j_gene: TRBJ2-7
abundance: -
CDR3aa: CASSQSRLGPLGDEQYF
CDR3nt: TGCGCCAGCAGTCAAAGTCGTTTAGGGCCGCTGGGGGACGAGCAGTACTTC

d_gene: TRBD1
v_gene: TRBV30
j_gene: TRBJ1-4
abundance: once
CDR3aa: CAWSLGTGVGKLFF
CDR3nt: TGTGCCTGGTCCCTCGGGACAGGGGTCGGAAAACTGTTTTTT

d_gene: -
v_gene: TRBV5-1
j_gene: TRBJ2-1
abundance: -
CDR3aa: CASSQSGGQNHNEQFF
CDR3nt: TGCGCCAGCAGCCAATCGGGGGGACAGAACCACAATGAGCAGTTCTTC

d_gene: TRBD1
v_gene: TRBV11-2
j_gene: TRBJ2-7
abundance: -
CDR3aa: CASSADRGGYEQYF
CDR3nt: TGTGCCAGCAGCGCGGACAGGGGTGGCTACGAGCAGTACTTC

d_gene: -
v_gene: TRBV7-2
j_gene: TRBJ2-7
abundance: -
CDR3aa: CASSPPQGWGHEQYF
CDR3nt: TGTGCCAGCTCCCCCCCTCAGGGCTGGGGGCACGAGCAGTACTTC

d_gene: TRBD1
v_gene: TRBV5-6
j_gene: TRBJ2-2
abundance: once
CDR3aa: CASSPGTGYGELFF
CDR3nt: TGTGCCAGCAGCCCAGGGACAGGGTACGGGGAGCTGTTTTTT

d_gene: -
v_gene: TRBV30
j_gene: TRBJ1-1
abundance: -
CDR3aa: CAWSRGGNTEAFF
CDR3nt: TGTGCCTGGAGTAGGGGAGGGAACACTGAAGCTTTCTTT

d_gene: TRBD1
v_gene: TRBV29-1
j_gene: TRBJ2-2
abundance: -
CDR3aa: CSVGGQGAWTGELFF
CDR3nt: TGCAGCGTTGGTGGGCAGGGGGCTTGGACCGGGGAGCTGTTTTTT

d_gene: TRBD2
v_gene: TRBV7-3
j_gene: TRBJ2-2
abundance: many
CDR3aa: CASSLGLAGGTGELFF
CDR3nt: TGTGCCAGCAGCCTAGGACTAGCGGGAGGAACCGGGGAGCTGTTTTTT

d_gene: -
v_gene: TRBV7-3
j_gene: TRBJ2-3
abundance: many
CDR3aa: CASSLGLSTDTQYF
CDR3nt: TGTGCCAGCAGCTTAGGACTATCCACAGATACGCAGTATTTT

d_gene: TRBD1
v_gene: TRBV30
j_gene: TRBJ1-4
abundance: -
CDR3aa: CAWSMTGGQNEKLFF
CDR3nt: TGTGCCTGGAGTATGACAGGGGGCCAGAATGAAAAACTGTTTTTT

d_gene: -
v_gene: TRBV25-1
j_gene: TRBJ2-1
abundance: -
CDR3aa: CASSEFGSNEQFF
CDR3nt: TGTGCCAGCAGTGAATTTGGGTCCAATGAGCAGTTCTTC

d_gene: -
v_gene: TRBV2
j_gene: TRBJ2-7
abundance: -
CDR3aa: CASSELPYEQYF
CDR3nt: TGTGCTAGCAGTGAGTTGCCCTACGAGCAGTACTTC

d_gene: -
v_gene: TRBV5-1
j_gene: TRBJ2-1
abundance: -
CDR3aa: CASSILASKNNEQFF
CDR3nt: TGCGCCAGCAGCATTTTAGCGAGCAAAAACAATGAGCAGTTCTTC

d_gene: TRBD2
v_gene: TRBV27
j_gene: TRBJ2-3
abundance: -
CDR3aa: CASSLAGGSTDTQYF
CDR3nt: TGTGCCAGCAGTTTGGCGGGGGGAAGCACAGATACGCAGTATTTT

d_gene: TRBD1
v_gene: TRBV6-1
j_gene: TRBJ1-2
abundance: -
CDR3aa: CASREGQTLYGYTF
CDR3nt: TGTGCCAGCAGGGAGGGACAGACGCTCTATGGCTACACCTTC

d_gene: TRBD1
v_gene: TRBV7-3
j_gene: TRBJ2-7
abundance: -
CDR3aa: CASSLLGQGDSEQYF
CDR3nt: TGTGCCAGCAGCTTACTCGGACAGGGGGATTCCGAGCAGTACTTC

d_gene: -
v_gene: TRBV7-6
j_gene: TRBJ2-3
abundance: -
CDR3aa: CASSPRVGADTQYF
CDR3nt: TGTGCCAGCAGCCCAAGGGTAGGGGCAGATACGCAGTATTTT

d_gene: -
v_gene: TRBV11-3
j_gene: TRBJ2-7
abundance: -
CDR3aa: CASSTYRDDYEQYF
CDR3nt: TGTGCCAGCAGCACGTACCGGGACGACTACGAGCAGTACTTC

d_gene: TRBD2
v_gene: TRBV11-3
j_gene: TRBJ2-2
abundance: -
CDR3aa: CASSFSGRAGTGELFF
CDR3nt: TGTGCCAGCAGCTTTAGCGGGAGGGCCGGGACCGGGGAGCTGTTTTTT

d_gene: TRBD2
v_gene: TRBV10-3
j_gene: TRBJ2-1
abundance: few
CDR3aa: CAISDRDGRLAGKNEQFF
CDR3nt: TGTGCCATCAGTGATCGGGATGGTAGACTAGCGGGGAAAAATGAGCAGTTCTTC

d_gene: TRBD2
v_gene: TRBV5-1
j_gene: TRBJ2-3
abundance: few
CDR3aa: CASRLFREGADTQYF
CDR3nt: TGCGCCAGCAGGCTGTTTCGGGAGGGCGCAGATACGCAGTATTTT

d_gene: -
v_gene: TRBV29-1
j_gene: TRBJ1-1
abundance: -
CDR3aa: CSVERTRINTEAFF
CDR3nt: TGCAGCGTTGAGCGGACACGGATAAACACTGAAGCTTTCTTT

d_gene: TRBD1
v_gene: TRBV25-1
j_gene: TRBJ2-2
abundance: few
CDR3aa: CASSERGDRATGELFF
CDR3nt: TGTGCCAGCAGTGAGAGAGGGGACAGGGCCACCGGGGAGCTGTTTTTT

d_gene: TRBD2
v_gene: TRBV19
j_gene: TRBJ2-7
abundance: few
CDR3aa: CASKSSGPGEQYF
CDR3nt: TGTGCCAGTAAGTCTAGCGGGCCGGGGGAGCAGTACTTC

d_gene: -
v_gene: TRBV28
j_gene: TRBJ1-4
abundance: -
CDR3aa: CASLGSTNEKLFF
CDR3nt: TGTGCCAGCCTGGGTTCAACTAATGAAAAACTGTTTTTT

d_gene: -
v_gene: TRBV11-2
j_gene: TRBJ2-1
abundance: -
CDR3aa: CASSLGLLDEQFF
CDR3nt: TGTGCCAGCAGCTTGGGCCTCTTGGATGAGCAGTTCTTC

d_gene: TRBD1
v_gene: TRBV7-2
j_gene: TRBJ2-7
abundance: -
CDR3aa: CASSTGQGVSYEQYF
CDR3nt: TGTGCCAGCAGCACCGGACAGGGTGTCTCCTACGAGCAGTACTTC

d_gene: TRBD1
v_gene: TRBV2
j_gene: TRBJ1-2
abundance: once
CDR3aa: CASNRPGTVYGYTF
CDR3nt: TGTGCCAGCAATCGCCCAGGGACAGTCTATGGCTACACCTTC

d_gene: TRBD1
v_gene: TRBV14
j_gene: TRBJ1-2
abundance: once
CDR3aa: CASSQDIGTGGSGYTF
CDR3nt: TGTGCCAGCAGCCAAGATATCGGGACAGGAGGATCTGGCTACACCTTC

d_gene: TRBD2
v_gene: TRBV7-6
j_gene: TRBJ2-7
abundance: -
CDR3aa: CASSLGGGGSYEQYF
CDR3nt: TGTGCCAGCAGCTTAGGGGGGGGAGGATCCTACGAGCAGTACTTC

d_gene: -
v_gene: TRBV27
j_gene: TRBJ1-2
abundance: -
CDR3aa: CASSLSARVNYGYTF
CDR3nt: TGTGCCAGCAGTTTATCTGCCAGGGTAAACTATGGCTACACCTTC